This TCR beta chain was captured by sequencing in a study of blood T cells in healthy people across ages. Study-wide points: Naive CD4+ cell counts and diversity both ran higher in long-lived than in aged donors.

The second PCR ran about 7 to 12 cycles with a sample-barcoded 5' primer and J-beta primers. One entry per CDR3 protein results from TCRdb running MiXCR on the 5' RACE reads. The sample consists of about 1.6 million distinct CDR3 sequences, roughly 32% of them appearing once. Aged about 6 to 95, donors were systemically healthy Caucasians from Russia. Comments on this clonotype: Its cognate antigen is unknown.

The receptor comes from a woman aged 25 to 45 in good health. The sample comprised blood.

The DNA for the CDR3 is TGTGCCAGCAAGCAGGGGGCGATGATGGATACGCAGTATTTT. Protein product: CASKQGAMMDTQYF. The chain employs TRBV6-1 and TRBJ2-3; TRBD1 matches 8 bases. V shed 7 bases, J shed 6 bases, and the junction held 9 bases outside the gene matches. CDR1 MNHNS and CDR2 SASEGT come from the germline V gene. This CDR3 has 14 residues.